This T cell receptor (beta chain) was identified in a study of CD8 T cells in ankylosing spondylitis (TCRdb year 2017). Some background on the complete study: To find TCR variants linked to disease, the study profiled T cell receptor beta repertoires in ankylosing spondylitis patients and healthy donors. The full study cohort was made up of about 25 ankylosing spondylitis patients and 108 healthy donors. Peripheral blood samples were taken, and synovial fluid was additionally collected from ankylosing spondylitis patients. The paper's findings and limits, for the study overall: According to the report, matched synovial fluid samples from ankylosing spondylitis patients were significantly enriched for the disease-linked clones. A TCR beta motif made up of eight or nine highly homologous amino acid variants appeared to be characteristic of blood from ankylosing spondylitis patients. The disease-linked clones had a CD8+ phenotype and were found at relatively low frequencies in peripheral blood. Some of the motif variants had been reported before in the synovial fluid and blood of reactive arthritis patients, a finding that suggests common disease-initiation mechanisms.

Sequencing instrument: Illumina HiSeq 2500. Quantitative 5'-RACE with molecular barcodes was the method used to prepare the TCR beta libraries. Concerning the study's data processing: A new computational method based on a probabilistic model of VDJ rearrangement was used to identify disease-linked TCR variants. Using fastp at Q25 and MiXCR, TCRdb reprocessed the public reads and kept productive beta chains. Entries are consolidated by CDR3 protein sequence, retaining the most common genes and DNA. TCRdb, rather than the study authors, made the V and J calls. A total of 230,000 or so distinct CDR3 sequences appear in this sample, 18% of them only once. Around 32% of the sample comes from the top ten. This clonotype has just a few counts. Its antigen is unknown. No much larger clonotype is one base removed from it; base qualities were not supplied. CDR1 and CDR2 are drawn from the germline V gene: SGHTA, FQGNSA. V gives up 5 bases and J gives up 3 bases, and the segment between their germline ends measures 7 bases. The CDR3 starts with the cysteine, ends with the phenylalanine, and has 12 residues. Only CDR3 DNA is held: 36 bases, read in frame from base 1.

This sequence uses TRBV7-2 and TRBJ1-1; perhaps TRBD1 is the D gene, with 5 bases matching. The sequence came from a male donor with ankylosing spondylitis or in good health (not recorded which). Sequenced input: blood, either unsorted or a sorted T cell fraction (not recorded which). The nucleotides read TGTGCCAGCAGCCCGGGGGACACTGAAGCTTTCTTT. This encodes CASSPGDTEAFF. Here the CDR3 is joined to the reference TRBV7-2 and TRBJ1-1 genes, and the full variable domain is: GAGVSQSPSNKVTEKGKDVELRCDPISGHTALYWYRQSLGQGLEFLIYFQGNSAPDKSGLPSDRFSAERTGGSVSTLTIQRTQQEDSAVYLCASSPGDTEAFFGQGTRLTVV.